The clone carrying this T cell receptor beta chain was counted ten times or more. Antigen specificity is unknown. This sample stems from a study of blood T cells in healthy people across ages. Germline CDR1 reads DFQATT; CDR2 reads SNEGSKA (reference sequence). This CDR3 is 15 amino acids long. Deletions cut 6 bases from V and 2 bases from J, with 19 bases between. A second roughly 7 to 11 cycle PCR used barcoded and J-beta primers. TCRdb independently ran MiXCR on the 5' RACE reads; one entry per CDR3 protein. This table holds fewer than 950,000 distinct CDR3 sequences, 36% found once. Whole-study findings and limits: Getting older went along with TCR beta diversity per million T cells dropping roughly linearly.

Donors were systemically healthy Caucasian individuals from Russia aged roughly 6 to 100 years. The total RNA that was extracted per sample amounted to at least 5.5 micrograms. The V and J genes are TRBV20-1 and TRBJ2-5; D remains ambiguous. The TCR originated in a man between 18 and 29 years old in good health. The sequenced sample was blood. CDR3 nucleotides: TGCAGTGCCGAGACCCATCCCTCTCTTCAAGAGACCCAGTACTTC. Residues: CSAETHPSLQETQYF.